This T cell receptor beta chain is drawn from a study of blood T cell repertoires in COVID-19. At the level of the study: Samples of COVID-19 (acute and convalescent) were obtained from the United States, Italy and Spain.

Method: immunoSEQ multiplex PCR; TCRdb's copy keeps in-frame clones and lacks some. The sample consists of 110,000 to 150,000 clones, around nine tenths of them appearing once. CDR1 is MNHEY, CDR2 SVGEGT, per germline. V was cut by 2 bases and J by 4 bases, with 8 bases left in between. This CDR3 spans 13 amino acids. In its sample, this clone was seen a few times. The genes are TRBV6-2 or TRBV6-3 and TRBJ1-2; no reliable D call. This TCR was sampled from an older woman with acute or convalescent COVID-19. The sample taken for sequencing was peripheral blood. Here the CDR3 DNA reads TGTGCCAGCAGTTACCCACGAGGCTATGGCTACACCTTC. Its protein is CASSYPRGYGYTF.